The T cell receptor beta chain under discussion was sequenced for a study of TIL therapy for anti-PD-1-resistant metastatic lung cancer. Specified time point: pre-treatment sample, taken before nivolumab and TIL therapy. The tumor samples were excised metastases, mostly pleural nodules or supraclavicular lymph nodes. The immunoSEQ assay was v3. The protocol was immunoSEQ multiplex PCR, while the TCRdb copy is restricted to in-frame clones and leaves out a portion. The profile shows approximately 92,000 clones, less than 70% of them singletons. This CDR3 has 13 residues. Unmatched junction bases numbered 7, after V lost 4 bases and J lost 10 bases.

This TCR came from a person between 30 and 79 years old with non-small cell lung cancer. The sequences come from tumor tissue, collected at baseline. This chain joins TRBV12-3 or TRBV12-4 and TRBJ2-1; 7 nucleotides line up with TRBD1. The CDR3 DNA is TGTGCCAGCAGTTCGAGGGGGCCGGGGGAGCAGTTCTTC. Its translation: CASSSRGPGEQFF.